This T cell receptor beta chain was captured in a study of blood T cells in healthy people across ages. Germline V gene data show CDR1 as SEHNR and CDR2 as FQNEAQ (reference sequence). V was clipped by 2 bases and J by 5 bases, with 28 bases between them. CDR3 length: 19 residues. Combining a sample-barcoded 5' primer with a J-beta primer mix, a second PCR ran for roughly 7 to 12 cycles. Each CDR3 protein is one row after TCRdb ran MiXCR on the 5' RACE reads. The sample includes 910,000 or so distinct CDR3 sequences, roughly half of them seen just once. The sequencing input was blood. The sequence was obtained from a woman aged 60-70 years in good health. This chain connects TRBV7-9 to TRBJ2-7; D is possibly TRBD1 (6 bases). The CDR3 coding sequence is TGTGCCAGCAGCTTAAACTTAAATACAGGGCCGCTTCTTCTGGACGAGCAGTACTTC. This sequence encodes CASSLNLNTGPLLLDEQYF.